This T cell receptor (beta chain) came from a study of cytomegalovirus exposure and HLA in healthy donors. Using immunoSEQ multiplex PCR, the repertoire was profiled, and TCRdb retains in-frame clones only, with some absent. The sample has some 86,000 clones; approximately 93% are singletons. This clone has just a few counts. The junction had 8 bases not matched to a gene; V was cut back by 2 bases and J by 5 bases. Germline V gene lookup returns CDR1 MNHEY and CDR2 SVGAGI. There are 15 residues in the CDR3. The sample taken for sequencing was PBMCs. The rearrangement joins TRBV6-5 to TRBJ1-2; 7 bases align to TRBD1. The TCR comes from a woman in her 30s in good health and CMV-seronegative. CDR3 loop: CASSYDRAGSYGYTF. The CDR3 nucleotides read TGTGCCAGCAGTTACGACAGGGCCGGTAGTTATGGCTACACCTTC.